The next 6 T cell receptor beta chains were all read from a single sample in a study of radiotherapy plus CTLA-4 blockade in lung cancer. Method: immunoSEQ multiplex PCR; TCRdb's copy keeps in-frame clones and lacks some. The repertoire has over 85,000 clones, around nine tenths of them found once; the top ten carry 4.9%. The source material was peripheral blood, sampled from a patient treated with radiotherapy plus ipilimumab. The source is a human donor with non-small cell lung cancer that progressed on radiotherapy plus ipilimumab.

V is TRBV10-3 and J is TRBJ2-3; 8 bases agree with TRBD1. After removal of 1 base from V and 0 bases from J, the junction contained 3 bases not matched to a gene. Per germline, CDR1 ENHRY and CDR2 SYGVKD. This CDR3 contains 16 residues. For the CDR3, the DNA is TGTGCCATCAGTGAGTATGGACAGGGTAGCACAGATACGCAGTATTTT. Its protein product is CAISEYGQGSTDTQYF.

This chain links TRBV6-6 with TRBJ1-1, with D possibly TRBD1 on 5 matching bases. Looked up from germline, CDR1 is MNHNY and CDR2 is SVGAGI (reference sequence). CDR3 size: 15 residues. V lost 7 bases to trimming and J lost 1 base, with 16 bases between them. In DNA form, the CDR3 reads TGTGCCAGCATTCACGGGGCGGGGAAGAACACTGAAGCTTTCTTT. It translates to CASIHGAGKNTEAFF.

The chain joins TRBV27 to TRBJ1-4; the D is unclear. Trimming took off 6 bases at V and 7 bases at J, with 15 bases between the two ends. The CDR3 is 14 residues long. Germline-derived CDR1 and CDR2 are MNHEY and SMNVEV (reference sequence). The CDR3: CASSDPNAGEKLFF. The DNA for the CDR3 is TGTGCCAGCAGCGACCCAAATGCAGGTGAAAAACTGTTTTTT.

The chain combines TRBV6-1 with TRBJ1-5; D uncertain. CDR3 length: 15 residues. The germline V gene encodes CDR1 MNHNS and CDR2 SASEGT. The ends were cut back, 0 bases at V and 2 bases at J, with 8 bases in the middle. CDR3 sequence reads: CASSEATVGNQPQHF. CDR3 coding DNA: TGTGCCAGCAGTGAAGCGACGGTGGGCAATCAGCCCCAGCATTTT.

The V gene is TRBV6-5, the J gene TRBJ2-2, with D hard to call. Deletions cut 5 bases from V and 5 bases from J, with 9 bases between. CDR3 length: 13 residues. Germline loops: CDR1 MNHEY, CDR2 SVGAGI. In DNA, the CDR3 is TGTGCCAGCAGTCCCCGTGCGACCGGGGAGCTGTTTTTT. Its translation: CASSPRATGELFF.

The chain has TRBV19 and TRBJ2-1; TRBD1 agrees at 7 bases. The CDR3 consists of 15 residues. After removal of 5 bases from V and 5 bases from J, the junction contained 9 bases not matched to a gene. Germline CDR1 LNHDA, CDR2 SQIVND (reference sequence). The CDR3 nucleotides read TGTGCCAGTAGTGTGGGGACAGAGAGAAACAATGAGCAGTTCTTC. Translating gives CASSVGTERNNEQFF.